This T cell receptor beta chain is drawn from a study of T cells in Graves' hyperthyroidism and ophthalmopathy. Germline CDR1 and CDR2: ENHRY and SYGVKD. V lost 10 bases and J 6 bases, leaving 12 bases between the germline ends. The length of the CDR3 is 11 residues. The sample holds many counts of this clonotype. Researchers amplified the TCR beta CDR3 regions from RNA transcripts. First-round RT-PCR targeting the TCR CDR3 was performed with the HTBI primer set. MiXCR, applied by TCRdb to the multiplex PCR reads, yields one record per CDR3 protein. The data contain about 560,000 distinct CDR3 sequences, around 46% of them singletons.

This chain joins TRBV10-3 and TRBJ1-1; no reliable D call. The sample comprised peripheral blood or thyroid tissue (not recorded which). This sequence was found in a woman under 30 with Graves' hyperthyroidism. The CDR3 loop reads CATFIGAEAFF. CDR3 DNA sequence: TGTGCCACCTTCATCGGGGCTGAAGCTTTCTTT.